The entry below gives a single T cell receptor (beta chain) sequence along with its context. Its antigen remains unknown. Per germline, CDR1 MNHEY and CDR2 SVGAGI. This CDR3 comprises 14 residues. The assay was immunoSEQ multiplex PCR, and TCRdb's table has in-frame clones only and misses some. The sample gives about 24,000 clones, approximately 90% of which show up once; less than 4% is in the top ten. This specimen comes from a study of PD-L1 blockade in urothelial cancer. On the study more broadly: Researchers found blood samples held a median of approximately 150,000 T cells.

Study conclusions and caveats: When measured at 3 weeks, tumor-associated blood clones expanded more in durable-benefit patients.

The material sequenced was PBMCs, taken around atezolizumab (anti-PD-L1) treatment. The source of this sequence is a man aged 45-65 years with urothelial cancer. The V gene is TRBV6-5, the J gene TRBJ2-5, with TRBD1 identical over 8 bases. The DNA end lines up better with TRBJ2-7; the J call may be wrong. The CDR3 loop reads CATQLFTGGYEQYF. In nucleotides, the CDR3 is TGTGCCACCCAACTCTTTACAGGGGGCTACGAGCAGTACTTC.